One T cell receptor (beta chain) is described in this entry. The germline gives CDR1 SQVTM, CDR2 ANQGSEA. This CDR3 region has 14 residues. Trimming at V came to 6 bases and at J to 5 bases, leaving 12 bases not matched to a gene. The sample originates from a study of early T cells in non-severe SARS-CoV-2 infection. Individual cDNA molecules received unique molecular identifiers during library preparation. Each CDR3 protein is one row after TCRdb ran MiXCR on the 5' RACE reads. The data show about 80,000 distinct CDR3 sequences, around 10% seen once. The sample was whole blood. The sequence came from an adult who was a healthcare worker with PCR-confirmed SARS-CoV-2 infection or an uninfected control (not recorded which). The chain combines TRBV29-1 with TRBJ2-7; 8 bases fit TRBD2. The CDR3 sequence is CSVSPRTSIDEQYF. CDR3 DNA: TGCAGCGTCTCTCCAAGGACTAGCATCGACGAGCAGTACTTC.